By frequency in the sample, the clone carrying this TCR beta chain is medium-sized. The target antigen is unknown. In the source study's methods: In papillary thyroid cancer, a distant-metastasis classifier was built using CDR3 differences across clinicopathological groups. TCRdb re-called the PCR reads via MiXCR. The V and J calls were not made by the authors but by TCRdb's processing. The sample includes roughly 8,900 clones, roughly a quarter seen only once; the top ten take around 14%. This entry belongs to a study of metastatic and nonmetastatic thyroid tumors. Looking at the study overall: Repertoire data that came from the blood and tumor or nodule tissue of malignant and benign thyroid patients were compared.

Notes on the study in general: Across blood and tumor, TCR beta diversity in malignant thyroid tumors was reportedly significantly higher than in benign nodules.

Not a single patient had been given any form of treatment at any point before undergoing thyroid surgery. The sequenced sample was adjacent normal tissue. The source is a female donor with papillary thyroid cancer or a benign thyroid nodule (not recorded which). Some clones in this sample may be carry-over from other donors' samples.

CDR3 sequence (DNA): TGTGCCAGCAGCTTTAACCCCATGGACTACGAGCAGTACTTC. Amino acid sequence: CASSFNPMDYEQYF. The chain is built from TRBV28 and TRBJ2-7; unclear D gene. Trimming shortened V by 6 bases and J by 3 bases, and 15 bases separated the two germline ends. The CDR3 has 14 residues. Germline V gene lookup returns CDR1 MDHEN and CDR2 SYDVKM.